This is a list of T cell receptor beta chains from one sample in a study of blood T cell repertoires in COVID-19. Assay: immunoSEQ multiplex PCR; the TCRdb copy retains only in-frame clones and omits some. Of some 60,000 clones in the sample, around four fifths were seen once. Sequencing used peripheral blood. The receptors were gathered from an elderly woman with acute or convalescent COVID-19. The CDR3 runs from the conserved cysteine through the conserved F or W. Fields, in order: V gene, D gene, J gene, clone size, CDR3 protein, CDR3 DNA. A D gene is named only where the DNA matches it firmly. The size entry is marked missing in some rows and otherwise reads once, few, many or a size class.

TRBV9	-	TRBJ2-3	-	CASSVGLDTQYF	TGTGCCAGCAGCGTAGGGCTAGATACGCAGTATTTT
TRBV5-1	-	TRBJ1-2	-	CASRSGHSNYGYTF	TGCGCCAGCAGGAGCGGTCACTCCAACTATGGCTACACCTTC
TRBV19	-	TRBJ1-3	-	CASRNRERDTIYF	TGTGCCAGTCGAAACAGGGAGCGAGACACCATATATTTT
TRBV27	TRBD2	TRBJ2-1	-	CASSLVGGPHNEQFF	TGTGCCAGCAGTTTAGTGGGAGGGCCCCACAATGAGCAGTTCTTC
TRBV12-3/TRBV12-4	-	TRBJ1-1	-	CASSFWGEAFF	TGTGCCAGCAGTTTTTGGGGCGAAGCTTTCTTT
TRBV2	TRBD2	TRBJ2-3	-	CASSQRTSAADTQYF	TGTGCCAGCAGCCAGAGGACTAGCGCAGCAGATACGCAGTATTTT
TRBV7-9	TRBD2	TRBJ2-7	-	CASSPPSGNEQYF	TGTGCCAGCAGCCCACCTAGCGGTAACGAGCAGTACTTC
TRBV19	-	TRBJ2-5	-	CASSKGSRETQYF	TGTGCCAGTTCAAAGGGGTCAAGGGAGACCCAGTACTTC
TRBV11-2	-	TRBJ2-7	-	CASSLQVGKDYEQYF	TGTGCCAGCAGCCTGCAGGTGGGCAAGGACTACGAGCAGTACTTC
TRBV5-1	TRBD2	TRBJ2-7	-	CASSLSPGGDYEQYF	TGCGCCAGCAGCTTGTCTCCGGGAGGGGACTACGAGCAGTACTTC
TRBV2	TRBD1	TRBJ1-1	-	CASKGQGVPNTEAFF	TGTGCCAGCAAGGGACAGGGTGTCCCGAACACTGAAGCTTTCTTT
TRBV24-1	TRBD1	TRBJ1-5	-	CATSDGQGATDQPQHF	TGTGCCACCAGTGATGGACAGGGGGCAACCGATCAGCCCCAGCATTTT
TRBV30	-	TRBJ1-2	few	CAWTLGVGYTF	TGTGCCTGGACTCTCGGGGTAGGCTACACCTTC
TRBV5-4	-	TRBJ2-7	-	CASSLGMSGNEQYF	TGTGCCAGCAGCTTGGGAATGTCAGGGAACGAGCAGTACTTC
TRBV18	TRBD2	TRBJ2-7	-	CASSPSSGNFYEQYF	TGTGCCAGCTCACCTTCTAGCGGGAACTTCTACGAGCAGTACTTC
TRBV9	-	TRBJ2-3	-	CASSVVPRYTDTQYF	TGTGCCAGCAGCGTAGTTCCTCGCTACACAGATACGCAGTATTTT
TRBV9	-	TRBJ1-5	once	CASSVGWGENQPQHF	TGTGCCAGCAGCGTAGGTTGGGGGGAGAATCAGCCCCAGCATTTT
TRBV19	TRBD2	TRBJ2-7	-	CASSMGEGISYEQYF	TGTGCCAGTAGTATGGGGGAGGGCATCTCCTACGAGCAGTACTTC
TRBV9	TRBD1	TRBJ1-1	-	CASRRGQGTGNTEAFF	TGTGCCAGCAGACGCGGACAGGGGACGGGGAACACTGAAGCTTTCTTT
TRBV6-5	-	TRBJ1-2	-	CASIKLGLYGYTF	TGTGCCAGCATCAAATTGGGGCTCTATGGCTACACCTTC
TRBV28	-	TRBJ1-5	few	CASSPRYGAQPQHF	TGTGCCAGCAGTCCCCGGTATGGGGCTCAGCCCCAGCATTTT
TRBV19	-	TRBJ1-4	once	CASSMVAGPTNEKLFF	TGTGCCAGTAGTATGGTGGCAGGCCCAACTAATGAAAAACTGTTTTTT
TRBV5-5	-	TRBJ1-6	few	CASSLSYRDSYNSPLHF	TGTGCCAGCAGCTTAAGTTACAGGGACTCCTATAATTCACCCCTCCACTTT
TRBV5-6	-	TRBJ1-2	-	CASSQYGLPNYGYTF	TGTGCCAGCAGCCAGTACGGACTTCCTAACTATGGCTACACCTTC
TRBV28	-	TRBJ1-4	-	CASSFRVLNEKLFF	TGTGCCAGCAGTTTCAGGGTACTTAATGAAAAACTGTTTTTT
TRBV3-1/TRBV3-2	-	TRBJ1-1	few	CASSQESRARNTEAFF	TGTGCCAGCAGCCAAGAATCCAGGGCCCGCAACACTGAAGCTTTCTTT
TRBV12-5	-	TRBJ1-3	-	CASGLVHAGVNTIYF	TGTGCTAGTGGTTTGGTACATGCAGGGGTAAACACCATATATTTT
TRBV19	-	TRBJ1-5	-	CATSPPGSSNQPQHF	TGTGCCACCAGTCCCCCGGGGAGTAGCAATCAGCCCCAGCATTTT
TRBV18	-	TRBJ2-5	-	CASSRRAGNQETQYF	TGTGCCAGCTCCCGACGCGCGGGAAACCAAGAGACCCAGTACTTC
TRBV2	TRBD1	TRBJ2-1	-	CASRDRGGLINEQFF	TGTGCCAGCAGGGACAGGGGCGGCTTGATTAATGAGCAGTTCTTC
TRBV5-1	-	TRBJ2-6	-	CASSGGNVASGANVLTF	TGCGCCAGCAGCGGAGGGAACGTAGCGAGTGGGGCCAACGTCCTGACTTTC
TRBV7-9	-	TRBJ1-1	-	CASSLGAGGEAFF	TGTGCCAGCAGCTTAGGAGCGGGGGGTGAAGCTTTCTTT
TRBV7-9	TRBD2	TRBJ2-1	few	CASSLGKRERFNEQFF	TGTGCCAGCAGCTTGGGGAAGCGGGAGAGGTTCAATGAGCAGTTCTTC
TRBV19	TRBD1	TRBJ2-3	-	CASSGPRGLTDTQYF	TGTGCCAGTAGTGGGCCCAGGGGGCTAACCGATACGCAGTATTTT
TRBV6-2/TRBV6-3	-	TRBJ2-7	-	CASSLNRARAPNYEQYF	TGTGCCAGCAGTCTTAACCGGGCCAGGGCCCCAAACTACGAGCAGTACTTC
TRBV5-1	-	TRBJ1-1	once	CASSLTLEVTEAFF	TGCGCCAGCAGCTTGACCCTTGAGGTGACTGAAGCTTTCTTT
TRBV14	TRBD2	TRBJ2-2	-	CASSQDGRAPNTGELFF	TGTGCCAGCAGCCAAGACGGGAGGGCCCCGAACACCGGGGAGCTGTTTTTT
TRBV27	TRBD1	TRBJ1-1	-	CASSSPPGGAFF	TGTGCCAGCAGTTCCCCCCCAGGGGGAGCTTTCTTT
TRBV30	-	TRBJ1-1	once	CAWTLTANTEAFF	TGTGCCTGGACCTTGACAGCTAACACTGAAGCTTTCTTT
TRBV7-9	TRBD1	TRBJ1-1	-	CASSLPRDRGQDTEAFF	TGTGCCAGCAGCCTTCCCCGGGACAGGGGGCAGGACACTGAAGCTTTCTTT
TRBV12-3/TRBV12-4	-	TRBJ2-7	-	CASSLDGGPEQYF	TGTGCCAGCAGTTTGGACGGAGGCCCTGAGCAGTACTTC
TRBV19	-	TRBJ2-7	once	CASSLRTVSYEQYF	TGTGCCAGTAGTCTCCGGACAGTCTCCTACGAGCAGTACTTC
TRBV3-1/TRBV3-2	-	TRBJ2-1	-	CASSQARWGQRDEQFF	TGTGCCAGCAGCCAAGCCCGATGGGGGCAAAGGGATGAGCAGTTCTTC
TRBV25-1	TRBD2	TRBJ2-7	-	CASSGGGVFSYEQYF	TGTGCCAGCAGTGGGGGAGGGGTGTTCTCCTACGAGCAGTACTTC